What follows are 10 T cell receptor beta chains derived from one specimen sequenced in a study of blood T cell repertoires in COVID-19. Sequencing used immunoSEQ multiplex PCR; TCRdb keeps in-frame clones, though not all of them. The repertoire consists of hundreds of thousands of clones, with about 90% occurring once and the leading ten covering less than 15%. Sequenced material: PBMCs or T cells enriched from blood (not recorded which). Receptors were obtained from a man younger than 40 who had been exposed to COVID-19.

The J gene is TRBJ1-4, the V gene TRBV6-6; 8 bases fit TRBD1. The CDR3 is 14 amino acids. V was pared by 5 bases and J by 5 bases, with 4 bases of the junction left unmatched. CDR1 is MNHNY, CDR2 SVGAGI, per germline (reference sequence). The CDR3 is CASSRTGSNEKLFF. DNA of the CDR3: TGTGCCAGCAGTCGGACAGGGTCAAATGAAAAACTGTTTTTT.

V and J are TRBV3-1 (or the pseudogene TRBV3-2) and TRBJ2-7; TRBD1 is a possible D gene (5 bases). V was trimmed by 0 bases and J by 2 bases, leaving 8 bases between them. From germline, CDR1 is LGHDT and CDR2 YNNKEL (reference sequence). The CDR3 loop spans 14 amino acids. CDR3 protein: CASSQERQTYEQYF. In nucleotides, the CDR3 is TGTGCCAGCAGCCAAGAGAGACAGACCTACGAGCAGTACTTC.

Here the CDR3 reads CASSRDSTGYEQYF. CDR3 nucleotides: TGTGCCAGCAGCCGAGATTCAACAGGCTACGAGCAGTACTTC. The V gene is TRBV7-8, the J gene TRBJ2-7, with a tentative D call TRBD1 (5 bases). This CDR3 has 14 residues. With 5 bases removed from V and 3 bases from J, the gap between germline ends came to 14 bases. Looked up from germline, CDR1 is SGHVS and CDR2 is FQNEAQ.

The chain links TRBV6-2 or TRBV6-3 to TRBJ2-3; 8 nucleotides agree with TRBD2. There are 19 residues in the CDR3. Germline CDR1 MNHEY, CDR2 SVGEGT. The V and J ends lost 0 bases and 0 bases, in that order; junction bases with no gene match: 11. The CDR3 nucleotides read TGTGCCAGCAGTTACTCTCCCAGCGGGGGATTCACTAGCACAGATACGCAGTATTTT. It encodes CASSYSPSGGFTSTDTQYF.

J is TRBJ1-2 and V is TRBV6-2 or TRBV6-3; D is uncertain. Trimming shortened V by 1 base and J by 4 bases, and 7 bases separated the two germline ends. Germline V lookup: CDR1 MNHEY, CDR2 SVGEGT. The CDR3 extends over 13 amino acids. As DNA, the CDR3 is TGTGCCAGCAGTTACTTCACATTCTATGGCTACACCTTC. It yields the protein CASSYFTFYGYTF.

The chain has TRBV29-1 and TRBJ2-1; a weak D match, TRBD1 (6 bases). Germline assignment: CDR1 SQVTM and CDR2 ANQGSEA. The V and J ends lost 3 bases and 9 bases respectively, with 15 bases between them. The CDR3 length is 13 residues. The CDR3 reads CSVDGAGVGEQFF. CDR3 coding DNA: TGCAGCGTTGACGGTGCAGGGGTCGGTGAGCAGTTCTTC.

V and J are TRBV5-4 and TRBJ1-3; tentatively, D is TRBD1 (6 bases). The CDR3 consists of 16 residues. The germline gives CDR1 SGHNT, CDR2 YYREEE (reference sequence). V dropped 3 bases and J dropped 4 bases, with 17 bases sitting between them. CDR3 sequence (DNA): TGTGCCAGCAGCTCCGACCTAACAGGGCGCGGAAACACCATATATTTT. It yields the protein CASSSDLTGRGNTIYF. The full variable domain, rest sourced from reference TRBV5-4 and TRBJ1-3, is ETGVTQSPTHLIKTRGQQVTLRCSSQSGHNTVSWYQQALGQGPQFIFQYYREEENGRGNFPPRFSGLQFPNYSSELNVNALELDDSALYLCASSSDLTGRGNTIYFGEGSWLTVV.

The V gene is TRBV6-5, the J gene TRBJ2-7; 10 positions agree with TRBD2. V gave up 7 bases and J gave up 0 bases; unmatched junction bases: 3. The CDR3 runs 14 residues. Germline CDR1 and CDR2: MNHEY and SVGAGI. CDR3 sequence reads: CASTLAGASYEQYF. As DNA, the CDR3 is TGTGCCAGCACTCTAGCGGGGGCCTCCTACGAGCAGTACTTC.

This rearrangement joins TRBV5-1 to TRBJ2-1; no reliable D call. The length of the CDR3 is 12 residues. CDR1 is SGHRS, CDR2 YFSETQ, per germline. The ends were cut back, 4 bases at V and 4 bases at J, with 6 bases in the middle. CDR3 sequence reads: CASSQNYNEQFF. The DNA of the CDR3 is TGCGCCAGCAGCCAGAATTACAATGAGCAGTTCTTC.

This sequence joins TRBV13 and TRBJ2-7; TRBD2 matches 10 bases. The CDR3 has 17 amino acids. The trim removed 5 bases at V and 3 bases at J, leaving 13 bases unmatched. Per germline, CDR1 PRHDT and CDR2 FYEKMQ (reference sequence). The CDR3 reads CASSPQRSGGVFYEQYF. Written as DNA, the CDR3 is TGTGCCAGCAGCCCTCAACGAAGCGGGGGGGTTTTCTACGAGCAGTACTTC.